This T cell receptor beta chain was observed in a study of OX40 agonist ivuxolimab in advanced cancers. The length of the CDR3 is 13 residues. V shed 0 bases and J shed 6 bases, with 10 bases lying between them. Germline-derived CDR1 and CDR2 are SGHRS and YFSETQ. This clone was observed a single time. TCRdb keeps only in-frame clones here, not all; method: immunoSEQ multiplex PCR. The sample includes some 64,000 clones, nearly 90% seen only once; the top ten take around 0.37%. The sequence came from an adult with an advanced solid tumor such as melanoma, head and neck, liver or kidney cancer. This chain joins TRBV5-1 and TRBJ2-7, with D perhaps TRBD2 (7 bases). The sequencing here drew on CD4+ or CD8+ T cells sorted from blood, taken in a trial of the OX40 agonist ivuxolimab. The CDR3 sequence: CASSLEGGLEQYF. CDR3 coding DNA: TGCGCCAGCAGCTTGGAGGGGGGGCTCGAGCAGTACTTC. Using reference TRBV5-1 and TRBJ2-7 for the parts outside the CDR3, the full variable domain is KAGVTQTPRYLIKTRGQQVTLSCSPISGHRSVSWYQQTPGQGLQFLFEYFSETQRNKGNFPGRFSGRQFSNSRSEMNVSTLELGDSALYLCASSLEGGLEQYFGPGTRLTVT.